The present TCR beta chain was sequenced within a study of blood T cell repertoires in COVID-19. The wider study: Sites in the United States, Italy and Spain provided acute and convalescent COVID-19 samples. PBMCs, B-cell-depleted T cells, or T cells were the source of the cDNA or gDNA that made up the material.

Original data processing: Scientists estimated how many nucleated cells there were by amplifying reference gene primers. Profiling relied on immunoSEQ multiplex PCR, and the TCRdb table lists in-frame clones only, not all of them. V and J calls and clone size are given by that table; D and trimming were obtained from the DNA. The profile shows 130,000 or so clones, 60% to 85% of them singletons. Germline CDR1 and CDR2: MDHEN and SYDVKM. This CDR3 is built from 14 residues. V lost 6 bases, J lost 1 base, and 12 bases lay in between. The TCR originated in a man aged 45-65 years with acute or convalescent COVID-19. Material for sequencing was peripheral blood. The chain couples TRBV28 to TRBJ2-5, with no clear D. CDR3 sequence: CASSSDFTQETQYF. The CDR3 region has the DNA TGTGCCAGCAGCTCCGACTTTACCCAAGAGACCCAGTACTTC.